The 5 T cell receptor beta chains presented below share a single source sample, sequenced in a study of T cells in localized non-small cell lung cancer. Measured with immunoSEQ multiplex PCR; TCRdb has only the in-frame clones, and not every one. The data hold 78,000 or so clones, with around four fifths observed a single time. The sample consisted of peripheral blood, taken before any cancer treatment. Every receptor here comes from a man between 40 and 69 years old with stage I lung adenocarcinoma.

This clone has more than one count but fewer than ten. The chain uses TRBV19 and TRBJ1-5; D perhaps matches TRBD1 (5 bases). The CDR3 has 14 amino acids. V lost 6 bases and J lost 5, with 14 bases in between. The germline V gene has CDR1 LNHDA and CDR2 SQIVND (reference sequence). The chain's CDR3 is CASRSPGDYQPQHF. The CDR3 DNA reads TGTGCCAGTAGGTCCCCGGGGGACTATCAGCCCCAGCATTTT.

This chain links TRBV6-6 with TRBJ2-1; D gene unclear. The CDR3 extends over 15 amino acids. Germline CDR1 is MNHNY and CDR2 is SVGAGI (reference sequence). Trimming stripped 0 bases from V and 4 bases from J, with 10 bases between. This chain's CDR3 is CASSYSDARYNEQFF. The CDR3 DNA is TGTGCCAGCAGTTACTCTGATGCGAGATACAATGAGCAGTTCTTC.

This chain links TRBV15 with TRBJ1-3; 8 positions agree with TRBD1. Trimming cost V 0 bases and J 9 bases; bases outside gene matches: 10. CDR1 and CDR2 from the germline V gene are LNHNV and YYDKDF (reference sequence). CDR3 length: 16 residues. The CDR3, as DNA: TGTGCCACCAGCAGAGATGGACCCGGGACAGGAGTCACCATATATTTT. Its protein product is CATSRDGPGTGVTIYF.

V and J are TRBV30 and TRBJ1-2, with D maybe TRBD1 (6 bases). Germline values: CDR1 GTSNPN, CDR2 SVGIG (reference sequence). The CDR3 has 15 amino acids. V was cut by 1 base and J by 8 bases, with 20 bases left in between. The CDR3 loop is CAWSAPPSDRRGYTF. CDR3 nucleotides: TGTGCCTGGAGTGCCCCACCATCGGACAGAAGAGGCTACACCTTC.

J is TRBJ2-5 and V is TRBV7-8; D might be TRBD2 (5 bases). Trimming left V 0 bases short and J 5 bases short, with 10 bases between. CDR1 is SGHVS, CDR2 FQNEAQ, per germline. The CDR3 is 14 residues long. The CDR3 sequence: CASSLALGVETQYF. The CDR3 region has the DNA TGTGCCAGCAGCTTAGCGCTCGGGGTCGAGACCCAGTACTTC.